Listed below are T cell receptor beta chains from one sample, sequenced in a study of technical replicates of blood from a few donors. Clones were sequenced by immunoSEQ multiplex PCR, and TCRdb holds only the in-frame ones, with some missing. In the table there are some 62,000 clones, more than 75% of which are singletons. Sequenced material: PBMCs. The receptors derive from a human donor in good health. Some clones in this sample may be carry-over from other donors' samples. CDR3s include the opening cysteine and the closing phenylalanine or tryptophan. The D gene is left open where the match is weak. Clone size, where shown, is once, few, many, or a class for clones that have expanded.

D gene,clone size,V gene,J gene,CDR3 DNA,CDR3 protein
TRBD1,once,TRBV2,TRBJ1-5,TGTGCCAGCGGGACAGGCCCCGAAGGCAATCAGCCCCAGCATTTT,CASGTGPEGNQPQHF
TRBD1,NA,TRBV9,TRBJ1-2,TGTGCCAGCAGCGTATCGGGACAGGGGAATGGCTACACCTTC,CASSVSGQGNGYTF
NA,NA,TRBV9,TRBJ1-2,TGTGCCAGCGGAGACAGTGAATCCTATGGCTACACCTTC,CASGDSESYGYTF
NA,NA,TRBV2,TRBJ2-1,TGTGCCAGCAGTGCGACAGAGAGCTCCTACAATGAGCAGTTCTTC,CASSATESSYNEQFF
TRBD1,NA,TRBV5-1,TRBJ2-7,TGCGCCAGCAGAGGACAGGGAAGAGGCGAGCAGTACTTC,CASRGQGRGEQYF
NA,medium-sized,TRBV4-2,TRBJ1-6,TGTGCCAGCAGCCAGTTAGACACCCTCCACTTT,CASSQLDTLHF
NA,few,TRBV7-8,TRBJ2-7,TGTGCCAGCAGAAACAGGGCGGGTGAGCAGTACTTC,CASRNRAGEQYF
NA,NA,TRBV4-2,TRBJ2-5,TGTGCCAGCAGCCAAGCGTACGGGGAAGGGAAGACCCAGTACTTC,CASSQAYGEGKTQYF
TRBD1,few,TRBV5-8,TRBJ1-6,TGTGCCAGCAGCTTGCCGATCGACAGGGGGAATTCACCCCTCCACTTT,CASSLPIDRGNSPLHF
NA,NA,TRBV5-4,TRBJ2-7,TGTGCCAGCAGCCCGAGGGCAGGGGGGCCCTACGAGCAGTACTTC,CASSPRAGGPYEQYF
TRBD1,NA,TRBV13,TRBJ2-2,TGTGCCAGCAGCTTATACGGGACAGGCACCGGGGAGCTGTTTTTT,CASSLYGTGTGELFF
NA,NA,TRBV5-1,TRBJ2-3,TGCGCCAGCAGCTTGGACGCTATCCTCACAGATACGCAGTATTTT,CASSLDAILTDTQYF
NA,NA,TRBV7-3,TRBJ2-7,TGTGCCAGCAGCTTATTCCCCGGGGAAGGGCAGTACTTC,CASSLFPGEGQYF
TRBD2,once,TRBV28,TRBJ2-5,TGTGCCAGCAGTTTCACGAGACTAGCGGGGGGGGAGACCCAGTACTTC,CASSFTRLAGGETQYF
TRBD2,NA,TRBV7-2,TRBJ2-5,TGTGCCAGCAGCCCGGGGACTAGCGGGAGTATTGAGACCCAGTACTTC,CASSPGTSGSIETQYF
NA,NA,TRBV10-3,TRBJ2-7,TGTGCCATCAGTGAGTCGGGGGCAGATAGTGCGGACGAGCAGTACTTC,CAISESGADSADEQYF
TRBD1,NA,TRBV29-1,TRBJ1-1,TGCAGCGTTGACAGGGGGATCGAAGCTTTCTTT,CSVDRGIEAFF
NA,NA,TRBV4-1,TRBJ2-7,TGCGCCAGCAGCCAAGATCGTAACAATGGCGGGTACTCCTACGAGCAGTACTTC,CASSQDRNNGGYSYEQYF
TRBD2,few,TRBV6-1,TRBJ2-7,TGTGCCAGCAGTGGTATAGCGGGAGAATCCTACGAGCAGTACTTC,CASSGIAGESYEQYF
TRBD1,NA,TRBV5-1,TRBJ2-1,TGCGCCAGCAGCGCTACAGGGGGCAATGAGCAGTTCTTC,CASSATGGNEQFF
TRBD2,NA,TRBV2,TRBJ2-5,TGTGCCAGCAACAAACGCCGGACTAGCGGGGAGGGGGAGACCCAGTACTTC,CASNKRRTSGEGETQYF
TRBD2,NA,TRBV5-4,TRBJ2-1,TGTGCCAGCAGCTTGGAACTAGCGGGGGGGCATGAGCAGTTCTTC,CASSLELAGGHEQFF
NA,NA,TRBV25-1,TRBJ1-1,TGTGCCAGCATAGATCAGGGCGGGGCTGAAGCTTTCTTT,CASIDQGGAEAFF
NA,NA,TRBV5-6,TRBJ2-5,TGTGCCAGCAGCCAACTAACCTCGTACCAAGAGACCCAGTACTTC,CASSQLTSYQETQYF
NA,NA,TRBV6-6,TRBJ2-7,TGTGCCAGCAGTCCCGTCGGAGGGGACTACGAGCAGTACTTC,CASSPVGGDYEQYF
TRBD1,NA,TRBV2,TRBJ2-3,TGTGCCAGCAGTAAAGACAGGGGAAGCACAGATACGCAGTATTTT,CASSKDRGSTDTQYF
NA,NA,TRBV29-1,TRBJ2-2,TGCAGCGTTTCATCCCCCAGGGTCACCGGGGAGCTGTTTTTT,CSVSSPRVTGELFF
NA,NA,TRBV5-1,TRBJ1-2,TGCGCCAGCAGCTCAGGCGACAGGCGGTGGGACTATGGCTACACCTTC,CASSSGDRRWDYGYTF
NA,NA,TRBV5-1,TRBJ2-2,TGCGCCAGCAGCTTGGTTCAGGGAAACACCGGGGAGCTGTTTTTT,CASSLVQGNTGELFF
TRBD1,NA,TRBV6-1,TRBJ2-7,TGTGCCTCCGACCCGAGGGGGCGGAACTACGAGCAGTACTTC,CASDPRGRNYEQYF
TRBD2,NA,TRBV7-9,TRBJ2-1,TGTGCCAGCAGCCCACCTTCCGGGGGGACCTACAATGAGCAGTTCTTC,CASSPPSGGTYNEQFF
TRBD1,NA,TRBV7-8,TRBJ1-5,TGTGCCAGCAGCGCCGACAGGGGGCATCAGCCCCAGCATTTT,CASSADRGHQPQHF
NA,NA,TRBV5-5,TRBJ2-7,TGTGCCAGCAGCCCCTTTTCGGGGGTGCCTACCTACGAGCAGTACTTC,CASSPFSGVPTYEQYF
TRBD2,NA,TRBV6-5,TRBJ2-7,TGTGCCAGCAGTTACTCGACTAGCGGAAGTTACGAGCAGTACTTC,CASSYSTSGSYEQYF
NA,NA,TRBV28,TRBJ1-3,TGTGCCAGCAGTTTTGTACCCGGGTCCGGAAACACCATATATTTT,CASSFVPGSGNTIYF
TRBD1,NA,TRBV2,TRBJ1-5,TGTGCCAGCAAGGGACAGGGCAGCAATCAGCCCCAGCATTTT,CASKGQGSNQPQHF
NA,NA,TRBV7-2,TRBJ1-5,TGTGCCAGCACTCTAGCGTCGGCGTATAGCAATCAGCCCCAGCATTTT,CASTLASAYSNQPQHF
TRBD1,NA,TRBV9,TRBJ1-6,TGTGCCAGCAGCCCCCGATCCGGGACAGAAAATTCACCCCTCCACTTT,CASSPRSGTENSPLHF
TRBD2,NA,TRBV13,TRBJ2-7,TGTGCCAGCAGCTTAGGAGCGGGATGGGACGAGCAGTACTTC,CASSLGAGWDEQYF
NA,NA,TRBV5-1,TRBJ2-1,TGCGCCAGCAGCTCCCGAAGGGTTGGAGGGGGCGAGGAGAATGAGCAGTTCTTC,CASSSRRVGGGEENEQFF
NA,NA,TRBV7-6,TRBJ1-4,TGTGCCAGCAGCCTCACAGGGTTTAGAGCGGCTAATGAAAAACTGTTTTTT,CASSLTGFRAANEKLFF
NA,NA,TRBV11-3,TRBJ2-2,TGTGCCAGCAGCTTACAGGGAAACACCGGGGAGCTGTTTTTT,CASSLQGNTGELFF
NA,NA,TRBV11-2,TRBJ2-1,TGTGCCAGCACATGGACGGGTGGCGGGGCCCGCTCCTACAATGAGCAGTTCTTC,CASTWTGGGARSYNEQFF
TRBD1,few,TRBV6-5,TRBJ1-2,TGTGCCAGCTCGGCCTTCGGGACAGGGTACGGCTACACCTTC,CASSAFGTGYGYTF
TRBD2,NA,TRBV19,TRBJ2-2,TGTGCCAGTACTTCTAGCGGGAAGAACACCGGGGAGCTGTTTTTT,CASTSSGKNTGELFF
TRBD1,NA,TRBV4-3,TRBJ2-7,TGCGCCAGCAGCCAAGAAAGGACAGGGCACTCCTACGAGCAGTACTTC,CASSQERTGHSYEQYF
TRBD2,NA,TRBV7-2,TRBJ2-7,TGTGCCAGCAGCTTGGGACTAGCGGGGTACGAGCAGTACTTC,CASSLGLAGYEQYF
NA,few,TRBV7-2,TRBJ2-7,TGTGCCAGCAGCGAACGGGGGTTTCGGACCGAGCAGTACTTC,CASSERGFRTEQYF
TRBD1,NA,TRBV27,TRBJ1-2,TGTGCCAGCAGTGGGCAGGACAGGGTTTTAGGGGGCTACACCTTC,CASSGQDRVLGGYTF
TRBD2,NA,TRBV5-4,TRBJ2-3,TGTGCCAGCAGTCTCGGACTAGGGAGCACAGATACGCAGTATTTT,CASSLGLGSTDTQYF